This TCR beta chain comes out of a study of blood T cells in healthy people across ages. Study background: Template switching caught about one barcoded beta molecule for each two T cells. Study-level results: Higher diversity, along with more naive CD4+ cells, distinguished long-lived donors from aged donors.

For this clonotype: Its target is not known.

The authors drew about 9.5 milliliters of peripheral blood from each donor. The length of the CDR3 is 15 residues. Trimming took 1 base from V and 4 from J; bases not matched to a gene: 3. CDR1 and CDR2 from the germline V gene are LGHNA and YSLEER. Sample-barcoded 5' priming and a J-beta primer mix drove a second PCR of about 6 to 12 cycles. TCRdb re-called the 5' RACE reads with MiXCR, one entry per CDR3 protein. The repertoire holds about 680,000 distinct CDR3 sequences, with about 52% as singletons. The rearrangement uses TRBV4-3 and TRBJ1-2; 10 bases are shared with TRBD1. The specimen sequenced was blood. This TCR was sampled from an older woman in good health. CDR3 nucleotides: TGCGCCAGCAGCCAAGGGGACAGGGGACGCTATGGCTACACCTTC. Its translation is CASSQGDRGRYGYTF.